The 5 T cell receptor beta chains below all came from one sample that was sequenced in a study of T cells in Graves' hyperthyroidism and ophthalmopathy. From RNA transcripts, TCR beta CDR3 regions were amplified. First-round RT-PCR of the TCR CDR3 relied on the HTBI primer set. TCRdb passed the multiplex PCR reads through MiXCR, listing each CDR3 protein once. Of hundreds of thousands of distinct CDR3 sequences listed, less than 25% are singletons. Sequenced sample: blood. The receptors stem from a man aged 25-45 years with Graves' ophthalmopathy.

The rearrangement uses TRBV6-1 and TRBJ1-2, with a possible D match to TRBD1 (5 bases). Germline V gene lookup returns CDR1 MNHNS and CDR2 SASEGT. The V end was cut by 7 bases, the J end by 7 bases, with 19 bases between. The CDR3 covers 14 residues. Written as DNA, the CDR3 is TGTGCCAGCAAGTGGGTTGAGGGGCAGTTTGGCTACACCTTC. This sequence encodes CASKWVEGQFGYTF.

This clonotype occurred a few times. The junction does not match germline at one end; this may be a read error. The rearrangement joins TRBV3-1 to TRBJ2-2; 11 nucleotides agree with TRBD2. This CDR3 contains 16 residues. Germline V gives CDR1 LGHDT, CDR2 YNNKEL (reference sequence). The CDR3 reads CASSEDSGRGTGELFF. CDR3 sequence (DNA): TGTGCCAGCAGCGAAGATAGCGGGAGGGGGACCGGGGAGCTGTTTTTT.

This clonotype was found a few times. The chain links TRBV27 to TRBJ1-4, with 8 positions matching TRBD1. V lost 8 bases, J lost 12 bases, and 8 bases stayed unmatched. Germline CDR1 reads MNHEY; CDR2 reads SMNVEV (reference sequence). The CDR3 has 12 amino acids. The CDR3 region is CASGQGGLELFF. CDR3 coding DNA: TGTGCCAGCGGACAGGGAGGATTGGAACTGTTTTTT.

This clonotype was picked up a small number of times. The chain has TRBV20-1 and TRBJ2-1; 9 bases align to TRBD1. V shed 3 bases, J shed 0 bases, and the junction held 3 bases outside the gene matches. This CDR3 has 15 residues. Germline V lookup: CDR1 DFQATT, CDR2 SNEGSKA (reference sequence). The CDR3 region is CSASRDRDSYNEQFF. Written as DNA, the CDR3 is TGCAGTGCTAGTCGGGACAGGGACTCCTACAATGAGCAGTTCTTC.

The chain is built from TRBV7-9 and TRBJ2-7; 8 bases agree with TRBD1. Trimming cost V 2 bases and J 6 bases; bases outside gene matches: 6. This CDR3 has 14 residues. The germline CDR1 and CDR2 sequences are SEHNR and FQNEAQ (reference sequence). The CDR3 coding sequence is TGTGCCAGCAGCTTACCGGACAGGGACGGCGAGCAGTACTTC. Translating it yields CASSLPDRDGEQYF.